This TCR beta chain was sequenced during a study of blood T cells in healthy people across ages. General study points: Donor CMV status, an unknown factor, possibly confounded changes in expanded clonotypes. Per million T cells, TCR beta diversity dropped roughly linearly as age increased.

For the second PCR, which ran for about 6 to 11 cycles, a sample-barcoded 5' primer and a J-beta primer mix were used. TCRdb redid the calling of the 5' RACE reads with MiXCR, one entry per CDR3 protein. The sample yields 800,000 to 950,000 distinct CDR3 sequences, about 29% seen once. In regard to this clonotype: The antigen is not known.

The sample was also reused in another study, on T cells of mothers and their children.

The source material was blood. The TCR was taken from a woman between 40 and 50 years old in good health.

The CDR3 DNA is TGCAGCGTTGATGAACAAGCGGGGGCCCTCACAGATACGCAGTATTTT. As protein: CSVDEQAGALTDTQYF. V and J are TRBV29-1 and TRBJ2-3, with TRBD2 identical over 8 bases. Losses at the gene ends were 3 bases for V and 2 bases for J; bases not matched to a gene: 10. The CDR3 consists of 16 residues. Germline V gives CDR1 SQVTM, CDR2 ANQGSEA.